This T cell receptor beta chain was sequenced during a study of cytomegalovirus exposure and HLA in healthy donors (dated 2017 in TCRdb). The study in broad terms: According to a later analysis, one platform produced both the 120 validation repertoires and the roughly 660 repertoires of the first cohort. The study aimed to test whether signatures of past pathogen exposure could be identified by cataloging public T cell receptors. A separate validation cohort of roughly 120 different subjects was used in addition to the approximately 610-subject first cohort. To predict cytomegalovirus infection status, the study combined high-throughput TCR immunosequencing, statistical association of individual TCRs with disease status, and machine learning. What the authors observed across the whole study: Most TCR sequences were observed very rarely across donors, whereas some public TCRs were present in many individuals. The study gave a list of 150 to 200 TCR beta chains associated with cytomegalovirus. A few of the identified cytomegalovirus-associated TCR beta chains were confirmed in vitro to be specific for cytomegalovirus antigens. A later analysis had no HLA typing for the validation cohort, so co-occurrence there was scored across all 110 or so repertoires. In both the original and validation cohorts, the classifier was reported to diagnose cytomegalovirus status with high specificity and sensitivity. The authors suggested that the approach could potentially be extended to other disease states and immunological phenotypes. A later analysis found that TCRs clustered in the first cohort also tended to co-occur in the 95 to 150 validation repertoires, with approximately 95% of cluster scores above 0.

There are many counts of this clone. Its antigen specificity is not known. No much larger clonotype is one base removed from it; base qualities were not supplied. The donors were included in the validation cohort of 130 or so subjects, a group kept apart from the roughly 730-subject first cohort. Counted from cysteine to phenylalanine, this CDR3 has 14 amino acids. Left in the record is the CDR3 DNA by itself, 42 bases read in frame from the first base. CDR1 and CDR2 (MNHEY, SVGAGI) derive from the germline V gene. The germline ends are 16 bases apart after V is trimmed by 5 bases and J by 5 bases. Library preparation employed the immunoSEQ multiplex PCR assay. The original methods were these. To diagnose cytomegalovirus status from the catalog of TCR beta chain sequences, a statistical classification framework was built. TCRdb retrieved this table from immuneACCESS and kept in-frame rearrangements only. Not all clones are present; in checked studies, unresolved V genes account for under half, and no reason is known for the remainder. V, J and clone size derive from that table, while D and trimming were established from the DNA sequence. Within this sample are 250,000 to 400,000 clones, with approximately 91% of them counted one time only. Approximately 0.96% of the sample is taken by the ten largest.

The receptor was isolated from a man in his thirties or forties in good health and CMV-seronegative. Sequencing was done on a sample of PBMCs. The chain is encoded by TRBV6-5 joined to TRBJ2-7; possibly the D gene is TRBD1, per 6 matching bases. The nucleotide sequence reads TGTGCCAGCAGTCCACAGGGTGTTGTTGACGAGCAGTACTTC. It codes for CASSPQGVVDEQYF.